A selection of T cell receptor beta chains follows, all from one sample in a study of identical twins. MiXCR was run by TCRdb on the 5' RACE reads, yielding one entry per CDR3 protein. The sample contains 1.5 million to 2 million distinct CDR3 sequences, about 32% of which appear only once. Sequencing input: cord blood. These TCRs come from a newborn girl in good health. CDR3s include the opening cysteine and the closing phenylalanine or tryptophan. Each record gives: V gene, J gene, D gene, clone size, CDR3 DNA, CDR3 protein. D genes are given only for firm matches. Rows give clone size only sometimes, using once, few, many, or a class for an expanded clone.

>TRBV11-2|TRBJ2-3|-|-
TGTGCCAGCAGCATAGCACCCAATTCAAATACGCAGTATTTT
CASSIAPNSNTQYF
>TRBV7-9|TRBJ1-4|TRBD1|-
TGTGCCAGCAGCAAGACAGGGACGTTAGAAAAACTGTTTTTT
CASSKTGTLEKLFF
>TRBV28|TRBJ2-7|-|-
TGTGCCAGCAGTCCCCCATTGTGGCTTAACGAGCAGTACTTC
CASSPPLWLNEQYF
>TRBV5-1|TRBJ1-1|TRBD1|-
TGCGCCAGCAGCGTTACAGGGGTCACTGAAGCTTTCTTT
CASSVTGVTEAFF
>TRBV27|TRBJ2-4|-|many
TGTGCCAGCAGACAGGGCCTAGCCAAAAACATTCAGTACTTC
CASRQGLAKNIQYF
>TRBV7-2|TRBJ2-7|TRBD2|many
TGTGCCAGCAGCTTAACTAGCGTAGGTACCTACGAGCAGTACTTC
CASSLTSVGTYEQYF
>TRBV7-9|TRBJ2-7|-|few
TGTGCCAGCAGCTTAGGCTCTTTCAGGGGCGAGCAGTACTTC
CASSLGSFRGEQYF
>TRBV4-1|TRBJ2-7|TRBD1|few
TGCGCCAGCAGCCACAGGGACAGGTCCTCCTACGAGCAGTACTTC
CASSHRDRSSYEQYF
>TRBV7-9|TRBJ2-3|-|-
TGTGCCAGCAGCCGCGAGTGGGATTGGGCAGATACGCAGTATTTT
CASSREWDWADTQYF
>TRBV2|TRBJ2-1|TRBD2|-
TGTGCCAGCAGTAGCGGCGGGAGGCCTATAAATGAGCAGTTCTTC
CASSSGGRPINEQFF
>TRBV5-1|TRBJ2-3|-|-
TGCGCCAGCAGCTTGGCAAGCGCGCCCGGCACAGATACGCAGTATTTT
CASSLASAPGTDTQYF
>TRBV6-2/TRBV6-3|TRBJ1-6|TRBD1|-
TGTGCCAGCACCCCGCGCCTGACAGGGCTGGATTCACCCCTCCACTTT
CASTPRLTGLDSPLHF
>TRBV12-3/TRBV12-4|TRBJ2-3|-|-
TGTGCCACCCGCCGGGTGACAGATACGCAGTATTTT
CATRRVTDTQYF
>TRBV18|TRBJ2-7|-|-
TGTGCCAGCTCACCTCTTCACGAGGGAACGGGGTCCCAAATCTCCTACGAGCAGTACTTC
CASSPLHEGTGSQISYEQYF
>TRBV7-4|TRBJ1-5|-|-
TGTGCCAGCAGCTTATGTGGCCCCAGATACAATCAGCCCCAGCATTTT
CASSLCGPRYNQPQHF
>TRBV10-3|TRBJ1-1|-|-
TGTGCCATCAGTGAGTCGATGGCGCGGGGGACTGAAGCTTTCTTT
CAISESMARGTEAFF
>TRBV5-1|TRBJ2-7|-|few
TGCGCCAGCAGTTTTGGGAGCCGTTACGAGCAGTACTTC
CASSFGSRYEQYF
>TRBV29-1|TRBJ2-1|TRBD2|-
TGCAGCGCCGGGGGGACTATCCCCAATGAGCTGTTCTTC
CSAGGTIPNELFF
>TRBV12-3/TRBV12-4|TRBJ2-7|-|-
TGTGCCAGCAGCCATTTTCTCAGGGAAGGAACCTACGAGCAGTACTTC
CASSHFLREGTYEQYF
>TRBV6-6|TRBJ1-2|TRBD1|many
TGTGCCAGCAGTCACCGGGACAGGGGTGGCTACACCTTC
CASSHRDRGGYTF
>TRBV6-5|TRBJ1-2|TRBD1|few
TGTGCCAGCAGCACCCCGGGACAGGTTGGCTACACCTTC
CASSTPGQVGYTF
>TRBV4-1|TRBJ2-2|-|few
TGCGCCAGCAGCCATTCTTTCCGGGGGAGGAGCACCGGGGAGCTGTTTTTT
CASSHSFRGRSTGELFF
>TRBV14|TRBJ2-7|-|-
TGTGCCAGCAGCCAACAGCGGGCGTCCTACGAGCAGTACTTC
CASSQQRASYEQYF
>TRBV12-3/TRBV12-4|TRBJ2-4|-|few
TGTGCCAGCAGTTTATATAAACCAGCCCTAGCCAAAAACATTCAGTACTTC
CASSLYKPALAKNIQYF
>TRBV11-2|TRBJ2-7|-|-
TGTGCCAGCAGTTATCCAAGACTAGCCTACGAGCAGTACTTC
CASSYPRLAYEQYF
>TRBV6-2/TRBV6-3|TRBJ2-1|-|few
TGTGCCAGCAGTTACGAAACTAGGCCCTCTATCAATGAGCAGTTCTTC
CASSYETRPSINEQFF
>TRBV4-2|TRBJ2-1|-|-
TGTGCCAGCAGCCCCGCCGAGTGGGGGGGCCCCCATGAGCAGTTCTTC
CASSPAEWGGPHEQFF
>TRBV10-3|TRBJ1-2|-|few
TGTGCCATCAGTGAACAGGGAGTCTATGGCTACACCTTC
CAISEQGVYGYTF
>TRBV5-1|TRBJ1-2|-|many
TGTGCCAGCAGCTTAGGGACAAACTATGGCTACACCTTC
CASSLGTNYGYTF
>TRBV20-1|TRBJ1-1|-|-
TGCAGTGCTAGAAATGTGGGTAGGACTGAAGCTTTCTTT
CSARNVGRTEAFF
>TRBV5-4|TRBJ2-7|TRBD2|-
TGTGCCAGCAGCTTGTCCTCCAGCGGGGAGTCCTACGAGCAGTACTTC
CASSLSSSGESYEQYF
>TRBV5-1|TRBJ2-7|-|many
TGCGCCAGCAGCTTGGTAGGGTCTACCTACGAGCAGTACTTC
CASSLVGSTYEQYF
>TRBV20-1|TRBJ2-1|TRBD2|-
TGCAGTAGCACAGGGGCTAGCGGGGAGAATGAGCAGTTCTTC
CSSTGASGENEQFF
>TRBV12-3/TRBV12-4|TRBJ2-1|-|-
TGTGCCAGCAGTCCTAGCGATTCCTATGAGCAGTTCTTC
CASSPSDSYEQFF
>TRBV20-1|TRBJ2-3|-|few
TGCAGTGCTTGTAAAAACACAGATACGCAGTATTTT
CSACKNTDTQYF
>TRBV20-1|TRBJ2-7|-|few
TGCAGTGCTACCCCATCCACAGCCTACGAGCAGTACTTC
CSATPSTAYEQYF
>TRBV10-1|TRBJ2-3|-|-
TGCGCCAGCAGTGAGACCCGGACTGCTAGCACAGATACGCAGTATTTT
CASSETRTASTDTQYF
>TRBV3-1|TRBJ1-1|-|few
TGTGCCAGCAGCCAAGATCCGTGGGCGGGGATGAACACTGAAGCTTTCTTT
CASSQDPWAGMNTEAFF
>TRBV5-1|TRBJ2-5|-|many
TGCGCCAGCAGCTTGGTTGCAGGGCCCCAAGAGACCCAGTACTTC
CASSLVAGPQETQYF